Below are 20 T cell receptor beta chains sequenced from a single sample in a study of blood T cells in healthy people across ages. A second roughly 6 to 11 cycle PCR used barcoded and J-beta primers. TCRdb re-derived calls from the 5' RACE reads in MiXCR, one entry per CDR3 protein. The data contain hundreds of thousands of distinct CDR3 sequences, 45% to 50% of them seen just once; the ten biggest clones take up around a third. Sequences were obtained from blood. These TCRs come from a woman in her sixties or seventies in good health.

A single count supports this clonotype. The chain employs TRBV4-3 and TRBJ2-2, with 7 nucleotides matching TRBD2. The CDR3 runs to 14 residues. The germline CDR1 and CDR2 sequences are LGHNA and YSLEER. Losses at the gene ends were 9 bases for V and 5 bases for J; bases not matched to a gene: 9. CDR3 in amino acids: CASSLAGATGELFF. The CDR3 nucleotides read TGCGCCAGTTCGTTGGCGGGAGCGACCGGGGAGCTGTTTTTT.

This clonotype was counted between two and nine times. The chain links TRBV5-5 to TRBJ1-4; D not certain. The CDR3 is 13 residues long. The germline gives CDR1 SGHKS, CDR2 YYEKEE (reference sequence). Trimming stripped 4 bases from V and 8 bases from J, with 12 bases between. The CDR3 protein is CASSPIPREKLFF. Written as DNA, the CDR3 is TGTGCCAGCAGCCCAATCCCGAGGGAAAAACTGTTTTTT.

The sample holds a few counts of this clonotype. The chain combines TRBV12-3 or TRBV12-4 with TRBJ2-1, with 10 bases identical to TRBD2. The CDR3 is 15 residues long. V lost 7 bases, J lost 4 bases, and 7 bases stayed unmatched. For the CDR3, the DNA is TGTGCCAGCATTAAGCGGGAGGGCCTATACAATGAGCAGTTCTTC. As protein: CASIKREGLYNEQFF.

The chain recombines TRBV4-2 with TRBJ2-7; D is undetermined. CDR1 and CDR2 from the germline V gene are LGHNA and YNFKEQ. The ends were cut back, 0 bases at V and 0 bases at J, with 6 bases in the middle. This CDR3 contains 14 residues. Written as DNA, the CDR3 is TGTGCCAGCAGCCAAGATCCGGGCTCCTACGAGCAGTACTTC. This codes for CASSQDPGSYEQYF.

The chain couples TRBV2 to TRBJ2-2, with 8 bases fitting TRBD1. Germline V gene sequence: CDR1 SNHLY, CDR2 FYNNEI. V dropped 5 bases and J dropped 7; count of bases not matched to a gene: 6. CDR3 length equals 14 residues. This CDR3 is CASSPGQGFGELFF. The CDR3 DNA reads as TGTGCCAGCAGTCCCGGACAGGGCTTCGGGGAGCTGTTTTTT.

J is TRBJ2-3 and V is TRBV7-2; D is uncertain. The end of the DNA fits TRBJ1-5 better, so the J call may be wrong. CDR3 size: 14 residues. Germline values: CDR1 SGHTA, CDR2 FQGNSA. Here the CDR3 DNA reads TGTGCCAGCAGCCTAAGACCGACCACAGATACGCAGCATTTT. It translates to CASSLRPTTDTQHF.

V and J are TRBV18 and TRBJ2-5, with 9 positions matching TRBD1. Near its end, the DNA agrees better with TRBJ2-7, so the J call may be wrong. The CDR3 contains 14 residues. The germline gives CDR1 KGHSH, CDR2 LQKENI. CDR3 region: CASSPDRGQYEQYF. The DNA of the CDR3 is TGTGCCAGCTCACCGGACAGGGGTCAGTACGAGCAGTACTTC.

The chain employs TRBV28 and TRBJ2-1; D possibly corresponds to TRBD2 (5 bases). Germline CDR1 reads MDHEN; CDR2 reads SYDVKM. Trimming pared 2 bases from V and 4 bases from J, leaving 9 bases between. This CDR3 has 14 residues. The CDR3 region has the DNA TGTGCCAGCAGTTTACCCCGGGAATACAATGAGCAGTTCTTC. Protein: CASSLPREYNEQFF.

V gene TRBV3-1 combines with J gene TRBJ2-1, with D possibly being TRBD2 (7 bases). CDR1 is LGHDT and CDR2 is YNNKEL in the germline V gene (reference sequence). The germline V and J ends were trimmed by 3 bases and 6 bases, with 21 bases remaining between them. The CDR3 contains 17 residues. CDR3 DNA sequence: TGTGCCAGCAGCCAGCGGGGGCAGACTAGCCGGTTCAATGAGCAGTTCTTC. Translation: CASSQRGQTSRFNEQFF.

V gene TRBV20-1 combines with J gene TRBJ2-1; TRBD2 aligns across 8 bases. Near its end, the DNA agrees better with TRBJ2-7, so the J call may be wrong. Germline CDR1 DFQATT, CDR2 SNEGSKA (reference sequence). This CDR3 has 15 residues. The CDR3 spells CSAVRTSRKYNEQYF. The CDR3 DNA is TGCAGTGCTGTACGGACTAGCAGGAAATACAATGAGCAGTACTTC.

CDR3 DNA: TGCGCCAGCAGCCAAGATGCCCTAGCGCCCCGAGCTACGCAGTATTTT. Translation gives CASSQDALAPRATQYF. The chain employs TRBV4-1 and TRBJ2-3; tentative D call: TRBD2 (6 bases). V dropped 0 bases and J dropped 8 bases, with 18 bases sitting between them. This CDR3 comprises 16 residues. Germline values: CDR1 MGHRA, CDR2 YSYEKL.

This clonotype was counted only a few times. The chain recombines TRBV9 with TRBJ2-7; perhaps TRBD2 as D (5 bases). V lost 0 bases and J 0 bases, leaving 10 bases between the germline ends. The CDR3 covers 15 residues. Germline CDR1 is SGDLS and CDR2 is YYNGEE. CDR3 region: CASSVGGVYSYEQYF. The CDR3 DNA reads TGTGCCAGCAGCGTAGGGGGAGTATACTCCTACGAGCAGTACTTC. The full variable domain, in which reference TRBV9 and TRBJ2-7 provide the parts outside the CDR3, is DSGVTQTPKHLITATGQRVTLRCSPRSGDLSVYWYQQSLDQGLQFLIQYYNGEERAKGNILERFSAQQFPDLHSELNLSSLELGDSALYFCASSVGGVYSYEQYFGPGTRLTVT.

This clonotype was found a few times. The DNA of the CDR3 is TGTGCCAGCAGCTTAGCCCAGGGGGCGCGGGGGCTAGCGGGAGAGATCTCCTACGAGCAGTACTTC. This sequence encodes CASSLAQGARGLAGEISYEQYF. The rearrangement joins TRBV7-2 to TRBJ2-7; 10 positions agree with TRBD2. The length of the CDR3 is 22 residues. Trimming cost V 0 bases and J 0 bases; bases outside gene matches: 20. CDR1 SGHTA and CDR2 FQGNSA come from the germline V gene.

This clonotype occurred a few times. CDR3 sequence reads: CASSQAAGGTYGYTF. CDR3 in DNA: TGTGCCAGCAGCCAGGCAGCAGGGGGCACCTATGGCTACACCTTC. The rearrangement uses TRBV4-2 and TRBJ1-2; 8 nucleotides line up with TRBD1. Germline CDR1 LGHNA, CDR2 YNFKEQ. There are 15 residues in the CDR3. Trimming cost V 3 bases and J 4 bases; bases outside gene matches: 7.

Written as DNA, the CDR3 is TGCAGTGCTAGAGCCAGTCCAGATGAAAAACTGTTTTTT. Encoded protein: CSARASPDEKLFF. The chain carries TRBV20-1 and TRBJ1-4; no clear D. Germline values: CDR1 DFQATT, CDR2 SNEGSKA (reference sequence). The CDR3 spans 13 residues. Trimming pared 1 base from V and 6 bases from J, leaving 9 bases between.

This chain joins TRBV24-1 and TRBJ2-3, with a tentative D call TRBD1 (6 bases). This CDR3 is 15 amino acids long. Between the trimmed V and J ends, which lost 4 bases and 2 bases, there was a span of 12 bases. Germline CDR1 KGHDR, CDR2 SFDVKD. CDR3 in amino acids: CATSEQGKHTDTQYF. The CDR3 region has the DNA TGTGCCACCAGTGAACAGGGCAAACACACAGATACGCAGTATTTT.

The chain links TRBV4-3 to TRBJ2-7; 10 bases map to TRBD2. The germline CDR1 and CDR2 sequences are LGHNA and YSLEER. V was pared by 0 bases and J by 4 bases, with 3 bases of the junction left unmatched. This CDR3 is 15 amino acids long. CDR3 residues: CASSQDNSGRYEQYF. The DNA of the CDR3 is TGCGCCAGCAGCCAAGATAATAGCGGGAGGTACGAGCAGTACTTC.

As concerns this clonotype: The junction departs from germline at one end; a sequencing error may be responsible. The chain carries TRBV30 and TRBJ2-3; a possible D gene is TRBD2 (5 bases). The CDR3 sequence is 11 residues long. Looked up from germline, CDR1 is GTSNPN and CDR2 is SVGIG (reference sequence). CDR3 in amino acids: CAGSGMDTQYF. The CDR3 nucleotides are TGTGCCGGGAGTGGTATGGATACGCAGTATTTT.

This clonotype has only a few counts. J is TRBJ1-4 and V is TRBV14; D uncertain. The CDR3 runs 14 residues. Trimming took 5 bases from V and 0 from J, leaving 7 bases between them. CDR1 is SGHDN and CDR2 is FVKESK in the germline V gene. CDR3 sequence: CASSISATNEKLFF. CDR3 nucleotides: TGTGCCAGCAGCATATCCGCAACTAATGAAAAACTGTTTTTT.

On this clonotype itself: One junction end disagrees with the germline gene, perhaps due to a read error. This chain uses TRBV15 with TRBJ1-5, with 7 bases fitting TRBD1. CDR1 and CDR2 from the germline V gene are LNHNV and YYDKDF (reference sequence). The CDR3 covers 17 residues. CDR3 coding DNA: TGTACCACCAGCAGACAACGACAGGGCAGTAGCAATCAGCCCCAGCATTTT. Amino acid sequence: CTTSRQRQGSSNQPQHF.